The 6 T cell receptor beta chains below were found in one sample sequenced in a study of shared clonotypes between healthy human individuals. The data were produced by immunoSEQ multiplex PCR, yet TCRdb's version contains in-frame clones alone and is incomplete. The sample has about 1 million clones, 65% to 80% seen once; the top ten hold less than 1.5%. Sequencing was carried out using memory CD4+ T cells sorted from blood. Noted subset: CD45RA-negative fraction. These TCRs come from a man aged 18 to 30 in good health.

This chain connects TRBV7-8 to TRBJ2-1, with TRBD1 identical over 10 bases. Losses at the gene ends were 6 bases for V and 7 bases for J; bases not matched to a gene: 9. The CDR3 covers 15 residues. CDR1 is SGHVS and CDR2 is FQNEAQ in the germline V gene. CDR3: CASRKDRGDWNEQFF. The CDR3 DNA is TGTGCCAGCAGGAAGGACAGGGGGGATTGGAATGAGCAGTTCTTC.

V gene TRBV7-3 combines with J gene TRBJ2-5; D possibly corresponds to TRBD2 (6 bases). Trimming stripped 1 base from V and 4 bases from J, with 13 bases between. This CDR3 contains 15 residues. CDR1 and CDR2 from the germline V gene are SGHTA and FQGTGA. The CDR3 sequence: CASSLNAGPRETQYF. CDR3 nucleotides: TGTGCCAGCAGCTTAAACGCGGGGCCGCGAGAGACCCAGTACTTC. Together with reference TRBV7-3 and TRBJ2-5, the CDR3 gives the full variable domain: GAGVSQTPSNKVTEKGKYVELRCDPISGHTALYWYRQSLGQGPEFLIYFQGTGAADDSGLPNDRFFAVRPEGSVSTLKIQRTERGDSAVYLCASSLNAGPRETQYFGPGTRLLVL.

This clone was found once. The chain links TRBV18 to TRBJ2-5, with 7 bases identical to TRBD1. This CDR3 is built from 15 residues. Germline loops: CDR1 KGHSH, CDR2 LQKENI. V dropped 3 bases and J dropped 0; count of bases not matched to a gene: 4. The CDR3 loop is CASSPVGQDQETQYF. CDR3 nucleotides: TGTGCCAGCTCACCGGTTGGACAGGACCAAGAGACCCAGTACTTC.

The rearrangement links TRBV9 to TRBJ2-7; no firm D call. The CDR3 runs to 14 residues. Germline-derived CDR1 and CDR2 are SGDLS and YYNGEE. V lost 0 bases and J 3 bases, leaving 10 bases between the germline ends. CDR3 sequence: CASSVAPDIYEQYF. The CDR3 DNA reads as TGTGCCAGCAGCGTAGCTCCCGACATCTACGAGCAGTACTTC.

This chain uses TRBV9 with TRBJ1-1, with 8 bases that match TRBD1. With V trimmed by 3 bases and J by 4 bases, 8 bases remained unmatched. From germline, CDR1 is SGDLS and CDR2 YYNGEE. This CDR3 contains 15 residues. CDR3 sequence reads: CASSARQGPVTEAFF. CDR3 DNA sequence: TGTGCCAGCAGCGCCAGACAGGGGCCGGTCACTGAAGCTTTCTTT.

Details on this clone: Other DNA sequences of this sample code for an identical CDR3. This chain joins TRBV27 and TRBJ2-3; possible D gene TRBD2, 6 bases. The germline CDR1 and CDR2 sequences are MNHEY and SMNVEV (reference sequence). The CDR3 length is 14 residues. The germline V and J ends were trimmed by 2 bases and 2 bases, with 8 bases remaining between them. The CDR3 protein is CASSLGRDTDTQYF. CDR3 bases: TGTGCCAGCAGTTTAGGGCGGGACACAGATACGCAGTATTTT.